This TCR beta chain was obtained from a study of CD8+CD57+ T cells in acquired aplastic anemia. An expansion of CD8+CD57+ cells by flow cytometry had been shown in patients chosen for sequencing. Genomic DNA, the template, was used for profiling of the TCR beta VDJ and CDR3. TCRdb reanalysed the reads using MiXCR and keeps one entry per CDR3 protein. The table has about 470,000 distinct CDR3 sequences, approximately 32% seen once; the top ten hold around 0.82%. V was pared by 6 bases and J by 6 bases, with 6 bases of the junction left unmatched. Germline V gene lookup returns CDR1 SEHNR and CDR2 FQNEAQ (reference sequence). The CDR3 consists of 13 residues. There are many counts of this clonotype.

The chain joins TRBV7-9 to TRBJ2-3, with 7 bases lining up with TRBD1. This TCR derives from a human donor with aplastic anemia. Source material: sorted CD4+, CD8+, or CD8+CD57+ T cells (not recorded which) from PBMCs. The CDR3 loop is CASSSKTGDTQYF. CDR3 DNA: TGTGCCAGCAGTTCCAAGACAGGGGATACGCAGTATTTT.